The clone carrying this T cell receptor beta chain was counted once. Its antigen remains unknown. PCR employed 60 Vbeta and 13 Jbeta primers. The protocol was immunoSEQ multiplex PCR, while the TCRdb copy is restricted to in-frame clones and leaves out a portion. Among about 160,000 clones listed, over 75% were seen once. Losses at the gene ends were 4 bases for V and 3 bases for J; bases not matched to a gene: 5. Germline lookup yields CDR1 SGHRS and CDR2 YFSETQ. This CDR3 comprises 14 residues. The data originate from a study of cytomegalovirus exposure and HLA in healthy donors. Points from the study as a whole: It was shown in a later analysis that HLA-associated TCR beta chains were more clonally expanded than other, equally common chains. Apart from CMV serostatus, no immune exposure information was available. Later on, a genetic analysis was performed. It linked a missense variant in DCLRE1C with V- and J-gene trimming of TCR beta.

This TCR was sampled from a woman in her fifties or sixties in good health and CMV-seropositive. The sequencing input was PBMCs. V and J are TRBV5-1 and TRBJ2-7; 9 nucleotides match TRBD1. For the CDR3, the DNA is TGCGCCAGCAGCGGAGGACAGGGGCTCTACGAGCAGTACTTC. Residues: CASSGGQGLYEQYF.